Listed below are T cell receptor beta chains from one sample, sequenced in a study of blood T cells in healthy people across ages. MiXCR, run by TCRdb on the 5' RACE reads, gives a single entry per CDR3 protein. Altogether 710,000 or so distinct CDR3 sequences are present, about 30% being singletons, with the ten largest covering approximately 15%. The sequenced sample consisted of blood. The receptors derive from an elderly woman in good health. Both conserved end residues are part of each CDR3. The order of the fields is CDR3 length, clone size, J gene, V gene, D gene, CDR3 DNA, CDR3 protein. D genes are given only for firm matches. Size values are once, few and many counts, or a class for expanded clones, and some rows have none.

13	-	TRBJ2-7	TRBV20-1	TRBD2	TGCAGTGCCGAAGGGACTAGCTGGCGCGAGCAGTACTTC	CSAEGTSWREQYF
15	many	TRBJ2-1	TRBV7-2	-	TGTGCCAGCAGCTCTGGGGGGAGCTCCTACAATGAGCAGTTCTTC	CASSSGGSSYNEQFF
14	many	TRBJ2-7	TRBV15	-	TGTGCCACCAGCGCGACAGAGAATCGTCTCGAGCAGTACTTC	CATSATENRLEQYF
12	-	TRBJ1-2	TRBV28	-	TGTGCCAGCAGTTTGAAAGGGCTCGGCTACACCTTC	CASSLKGLGYTF
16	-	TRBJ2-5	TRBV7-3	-	TGTGCCAGCAGCTTAACAGGCTCAGGGGTAGGAGAGACCCAGTACTTC	CASSLTGSGVGETQYF
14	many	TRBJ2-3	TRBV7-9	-	TGTGCCAGCAGCTCCCTAGGGACGACAGATACGCAGTATTTT	CASSSLGTTDTQYF
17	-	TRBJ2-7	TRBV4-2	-	TGTGCCAGCAGCCAAGAACCCGTGGGAGAGATCTCCTACGAGCAGTACTTC	CASSQEPVGEISYEQYF
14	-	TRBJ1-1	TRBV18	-	TGTGCCAGCTCACCAACACAGGTGAACACTGAAGCTTTCTTT	CASSPTQVNTEAFF
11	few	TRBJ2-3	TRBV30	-	TGTGCCTGGAGCGGCACAGATACGCAGTATTTT	CAWSGTDTQYF
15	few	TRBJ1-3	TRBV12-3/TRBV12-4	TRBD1	TGTGCCAGCAACCTACAGGGGCCCTCTGGAAACACCATATATTTT	CASNLQGPSGNTIYF
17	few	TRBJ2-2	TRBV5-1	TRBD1	TGCGCCAGCAGTTCCGGGACAGGGGGCAGGGACACCGGGGAGCTGTTTTTT	CASSSGTGGRDTGELFF
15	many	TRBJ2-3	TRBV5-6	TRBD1	TGTGCCAGCAGATCGGACAGGGGAGCGACAGATACGCAGTATTTT	CASRSDRGATDTQYF
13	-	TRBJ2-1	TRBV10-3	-	TGTGCCATCAGCCCCAGCTCGGGCAATGAGCAGTTCTTC	CAISPSSGNEQFF
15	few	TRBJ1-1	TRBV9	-	TGTGCCAGCAGCCCACGGAGATGGGAAGGCACTGAAGCTTTCTTT	CASSPRRWEGTEAFF
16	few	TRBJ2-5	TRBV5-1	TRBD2	TGCGCCAGCAGCTTGGTGGGACTAAAACAACAAGAGGCCCAGTACTTC	CASSLVGLKQQEAQYF
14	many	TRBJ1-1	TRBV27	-	TGTGCCAGCAGAAGGGAGGTCTCGAACACTGAAGCTTTCTTT	CASRREVSNTEAFF
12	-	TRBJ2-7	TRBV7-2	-	TGTGCCTGCAGCTCCCAAGGCTACGAGCAGTACTTC	CACSSQGYEQYF
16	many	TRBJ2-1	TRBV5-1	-	TGCGCCAGCAGCCCTTTGGCGGGGGCCCTGCACAATGAGCAGTTCTTC	CASSPLAGALHNEQFF
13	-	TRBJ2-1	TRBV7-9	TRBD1	TGTGCCAGCAGCTCCGGGACAGGGTATGAGCAGTTCTTC	CASSSGTGYEQFF
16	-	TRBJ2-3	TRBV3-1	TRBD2	TGTGCCAGCAGCTTAGTTCTCTCTAGCGGGGTGGATACGCAGTATTTT	CASSLVLSSGVDTQYF
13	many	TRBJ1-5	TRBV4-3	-	TGCGCCAGCAGCCAGGGTACAGCACAGCCCCAGCATTTT	CASSQGTAQPQHF
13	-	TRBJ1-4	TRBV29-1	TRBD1	TGCAGCTCCTACGAGGACAGGGATGAAAAACTGTTTTTT	CSSYEDRDEKLFF
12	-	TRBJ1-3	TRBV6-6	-	TGTGCCAGCCGTCGGGGGGACGACACCATATATTTT	CASRRGDDTIYF